In its sample, the clone carrying this T cell receptor beta chain was seen a few times. The antigen is not known. The CDR3 runs to 13 residues. Germline loops: CDR1 LGHDT, CDR2 YNNKEL (reference sequence). The data belong to a study of blood T cells in healthy people across ages. Study results and caveats: It was held that the diversity estimates obtained from one million T cells were underestimates.

Using a J-beta primer mix together with a sample-barcoded 5' primer, a second PCR was run for about 6 to 12 cycles. MiXCR was run by TCRdb on the 5' RACE reads, yielding one entry per CDR3 protein. The table records 1.2 million to 1.5 million distinct CDR3 sequences, approximately 42% of them present only once. The sequenced material came from blood. V usage is TRBV3-1 and J usage is TRBJ2-4, with TRBD2 matching over 7 bases. The J call may be incorrect, as the DNA end agrees better with TRBJ2-7. The receptor was derived from a woman aged 18-29 years in good health. As DNA, the CDR3 is TGTGCCAGAGGCCGAGCGGGAACCTACGAGCAGTACTTC. Its translation is CARGRAGTYEQYF.